The clone carrying this T cell receptor beta chain was counted once. No antigen is known for it. This entry is derived from a study of T cell responses to AZD1222 COVID-19 vaccine. Study information: Pooled in the analysis were second doses at about 4 or about 12 weeks.

General study points: Among vaccine-associated CD4 TCRs, coverage spanned spike, with dominance at 160-218 and 743-854. Donors in the cohort were predominantly white British and more often female, and clonal diversity was possibly underestimated.

The CDR3 consists of 18 residues. V was pared by 2 bases and J by 4 bases, with 13 bases of the junction left unmatched. Looked up from germline, CDR1 is LNHDA and CDR2 is SQIVND (reference sequence). TCRdb keeps only in-frame clones here, not all; method: immunoSEQ multiplex PCR. This repertoire shows 50,000 or so clones, over 80% found once; its top ten account for roughly 15%. This specimen was peripheral blood, taken on day 0 of AZD1222 vaccination. This chain uses TRBV19 with TRBJ1-5; the match to TRBD1 covers 8 bases. This TCR was sampled from an adult in good health. The CDR3, as DNA: TGTGCCAGTAGTATACCCCGTCGCGGACAGGGCCGTAATCAGCCCCAGCATTTT. Translated: CASSIPRRGQGRNQPQHF.